Each of the 22 T cell receptor beta chains below was sequenced from the same sample in a study of preoperative IRX-2 immunotherapy in early breast cancer. TCRdb's copy holds only in-frame clones and misses some; the assay was immunoSEQ multiplex PCR. The profile shows approximately 24,000 clones, 80% to 90% of them singletons. Treatment reported: preoperative locoregional IRX-2 cytokine immunotherapy. The specimen comprised tumor tissue, sampled after IRX-2 immunotherapy. The receptors here all came from a human donor with breast cancer.

The chain couples TRBV19 to TRBJ1-4; 8 positions agree with TRBD1. V dropped 5 bases and J dropped 2; count of bases not matched to a gene: 4. In germline, CDR1 is LNHDA, CDR2 SQIVND (reference sequence). CDR3 length equals 15 residues. The CDR3 DNA sequence: TGTGCCAGTAGTCAGGGGGCCGGGACTAATGAAAAACTGTTTTTT. This codes for CASSQGAGTNEKLFF.

The rearrangement links TRBV27 to TRBJ1-4; D perhaps matches TRBD1 (5 bases). This CDR3 has 14 amino acids. Germline CDR1 is MNHEY and CDR2 is SMNVEV (reference sequence). V was cut by 6 bases and J by 6 bases, with 14 bases left in between. The chain's CDR3 is CASSGEGWDEKLFF. The CDR3 coding sequence is TGTGCCAGCAGCGGAGAGGGGTGGGATGAAAAACTGTTTTTT.

The rearrangement joins TRBV6-1 to TRBJ1-5; D gene uncertain. V dropped 1 base and J dropped 1 base, with 8 bases sitting between them. Germline V gene data show CDR1 as MNHNS and CDR2 as SASEGT. CDR3 length equals 15 residues. CDR3 nucleotide sequence: TGTGCCAGCAGTGAAGAAGCGGGGAGCAATCAGCCCCAGCATTTT. Translated, it gives CASSEEAGSNQPQHF.

The chain recombines TRBV7-2 with TRBJ1-1; tentative D call: TRBD1 (6 bases). V lost 4 bases and J 7 bases, leaving 16 bases between the germline ends. The CDR3 sequence is 14 residues long. CDR1 and CDR2 (germline): SGHTA, FQGNSA. The CDR3: CASSSYRAIFEAFF. CDR3 nucleotide sequence: TGTGCCAGCAGCTCGTACAGGGCGATCTTTGAAGCTTTCTTT.

The chain couples TRBV18 to TRBJ2-2; 7 bases are a match to TRBD1. The ends lost 0 bases at V and 7 bases at J; junction bases unmatched: 5. Germline V gives CDR1 KGHSH, CDR2 LQKENI. CDR3 size: 15 residues. The CDR3 here is CASSPPRGRGGELFF. In DNA, the CDR3 is TGTGCCAGCTCACCACCGAGGGGGCGAGGCGGGGAGCTGTTTTTT.

This rearrangement joins TRBV19 to TRBJ2-3; D is possibly TRBD2 (5 bases). V lost 5 bases, J lost 0 bases, and 9 bases lay in between. Germline assignment: CDR1 LNHDA and CDR2 SQIVND (reference sequence). The CDR3 contains 14 residues. The CDR3 is CASSDWTSTDTQYF. The CDR3, as DNA: TGTGCCAGTAGTGACTGGACTAGCACAGATACGCAGTATTTT. Complete variable domain (other parts from reference TRBV19 and TRBJ2-3): DGGITQSPKYLFRKEGQNVTLSCEQNLNHDAMYWYRQDPGQGLRLIYYSQIVNDFQKGDIAEGYSVSREKKESFPLTVTSAQKNPTAFYLCASSDWTSTDTQYFGPGTRLTVL.

The chain links TRBV19 to TRBJ1-1, with D uncertain. Germline V gene data show CDR1 as LNHDA and CDR2 as SQIVND (reference sequence). The CDR3 is made up of 13 amino acids. Trimming removed 6 bases from V and 6 bases from J, with 14 bases in between. The CDR3 region has the DNA TGTGCCAGTAGGCCCTCGTCATATTCTGAAGCTTTCTTT. As protein: CASRPSSYSEAFF.

The chain uses TRBV2 and TRBJ2-7, with 9 bases fitting TRBD1. Germline values: CDR1 SNHLY, CDR2 FYNNEI. J was trimmed by 1 base and V by 6 bases; bases with no gene match: 4. This CDR3 is built from 14 residues. The CDR3 sequence: CASRGGQGSYEQYF. The CDR3, as DNA: TGTGCCAGCAGGGGGGGACAGGGTTCCTACGAGCAGTACTTC.

V and J are TRBV5-1 and TRBJ1-3; 9 nucleotides match TRBD1. The ends lost 3 bases at V and 8 bases at J; junction bases unmatched: 6. Germline V lookup: CDR1 SGHRS, CDR2 YFSETQ. The CDR3 runs 14 residues. CDR3 DNA sequence: TGCGCCAGCAGCTCCGGGACAGGGTGGGACACCATATATTTT. This gives the protein CASSSGTGWDTIYF.

This chain joins TRBV28 and TRBJ2-5; no firm D call. Trimming stripped 3 bases from V and 2 bases from J, with 7 bases between. CDR3 length equals 13 residues. Germline CDR1 reads MDHEN; CDR2 reads SYDVKM. The DNA for the CDR3 is TGTGCCAGCAGTTTTGGTCTACAAGAGACCCAGTACTTC. Translating gives CASSFGLQETQYF. Based on the CDR3 plus reference TRBV28 and TRBJ2-5, the full variable domain is DVKVTQSSRYLVKRTGEKVFLECVQDMDHENMFWYRQDPGLGLRLIYFSYDVKMKEKGDIPEGYSVSREKKERFSLILESASTNQTSMYLCASSFGLQETQYFGPGTRLLVL.

V is TRBV5-5 and J is TRBJ2-7, with 8 nucleotides matching TRBD1. The CDR3 runs to 16 residues. The junction had 12 bases not matched to a gene; V was cut back by 4 bases and J by 3 bases. Germline V CDR1 and CDR2: SGHKS, YYEKEE (reference sequence). CDR3 region: CASSKRTGNRVYEQYF. CDR3 DNA: TGTGCCAGCAGCAAGAGGACAGGGAACCGGGTCTACGAGCAGTACTTC.

This chain links TRBV7-6 with TRBJ2-1; 10 nucleotides align to TRBD2. The CDR3 length is 17 residues. The ends lost 1 base at V and 1 base at J; junction bases unmatched: 4. Germline V gives CDR1 SGHVS, CDR2 FNYEAQ. The CDR3 DNA sequence: TGTGCCAGCAGCTTAGTAGCGGGGGGACGGTCCTACAATGAGCAGTTCTTC. This gives the protein CASSLVAGGRSYNEQFF.

In this sample, this clone turned up a few times. The V call is TRBV2, the J call TRBJ2-5; D gene ambiguous. Germline loops: CDR1 SNHLY, CDR2 FYNNEI. The V end lost 6 bases, the J end lost 3 bases, and 11 bases lay between the germline ends. The CDR3 has 13 amino acids. The CDR3 reads CASRPRAEETQYF. CDR3 sequence (DNA): TGTGCCAGCAGGCCTAGGGCGGAAGAGACCCAGTACTTC. Supplemented by reference TRBV2 and TRBJ2-5, the full variable domain reads EPEVTQTPSHQVTQMGQEVILRCVPISNHLYFYWYRQILGQKVEFLVSFYNNEISEKSEIFDDQFSVERPDGSNFTLKIRSTKLEDSAMYFCASRPRAEETQYFGPGTRLLVL.

The rearrangement links TRBV5-1 to TRBJ2-5; 9 bases are shared with TRBD2. CDR3 length: 17 amino acids. CDR1 is SGHRS and CDR2 is YFSETQ in the germline V gene. The V segment lost 0 bases and the J segment 4 bases; nucleotides outside the gene matches: 10. The DNA of the CDR3 is TGCGCCAGCAGCTTGGCTCAACTAGCGGGTCGGAGAGAGACCCAGTACTTC. It encodes CASSLAQLAGRRETQYF.

V usage is TRBV7-9 and J usage is TRBJ1-4; TRBD1 is a possible D gene (5 bases). Germline CDR1 is SEHNR and CDR2 is FQNEAQ (reference sequence). The ends were cut back, 8 bases at V and 7 bases at J, with 23 bases in the middle. The CDR3 is made up of 16 amino acids. Here the CDR3 reads CASGPLGRGRGEKLFF. CDR3 nucleotide sequence: TGTGCCAGCGGACCTTTAGGTAGGGGACGAGGTGAAAAACTGTTTTTT.

V usage is TRBV5-5 and J usage is TRBJ2-5, with a weak D call TRBD1 (6 bases). Between the trimmed V and J ends, which lost 5 bases and 4 bases, there was a span of 15 bases. Per germline, CDR1 SGHKS and CDR2 YYEKEE (reference sequence). The CDR3 covers 14 residues. CDR3 DNA sequence: TGTGCCAGCAGGGGACAAGAGGGGCGAGAGACCCAGTACTTC. Its translation: CASRGQEGRETQYF.

The chain has TRBV5-4 and TRBJ1-4, with 8 bases aligning to TRBD1. V lost 0 bases to trimming and J lost 8 bases; unmatched junction nucleotides: 6. The CDR3 extends over 15 amino acids. The V gene's germline CDR1 is SGHNT and CDR2 YYREEE (reference sequence). The CDR3 DNA follows: TGTGCCAGCAGCTTGGTTGGCAGGGGGCGGGAAAAACTGTTTTTT. Encoded protein: CASSLVGRGREKLFF.

This chain uses TRBV4-3 with TRBJ1-4; a possible D gene is TRBD1 (5 bases). This CDR3 is built from 15 residues. The V end was cut by 3 bases, the J end by 8 bases, with 16 bases between. Germline CDR1 LGHNA, CDR2 YSLEER. CDR3: CASSHRGETLEKLFF. The CDR3, as DNA: TGCGCCAGCAGCCACCGAGGGGAGACTCTGGAAAAACTGTTTTTT.

V is TRBV19 and J is TRBJ2-7, with D unresolved. Germline V gene sequence: CDR1 LNHDA, CDR2 SQIVND (reference sequence). CDR3 size: 11 residues. V lost 5 bases and J lost 4, with 6 bases in between. The CDR3, as DNA: TGTGCCAGTAGTGACCGATACGAGCAGTACTTC. As protein: CASSDRYEQYF.

The genes are TRBV25-1 and TRBJ1-1; no clear D. The CDR3 spans 14 residues. V lost 0 bases and J lost 3, with 8 bases in between. Germline lookup yields CDR1 MGHDK and CDR2 SYGVNS. The CDR3 loop is CASSEYGGYTEAFF. The CDR3 region has the DNA TGTGCCAGCAGTGAATATGGTGGGTACACTGAAGCTTTCTTT. Combining the CDR3 with reference TRBV25-1 and TRBJ1-1 gives the whole variable domain EADIYQTPRYLVIGTGKKITLECSQTMGHDKMYWYQQDPGMELHLIHYSYGVNSTEKGDLSSESTVSRIRTEHFPLTLESARPSHTSQYLCASSEYGGYTEAFFGQGTRLTVV.

The rearrangement uses TRBV9 and TRBJ2-7, with D perhaps TRBD1 (5 bases). V shed 2 bases and J shed 0 bases, with 12 bases lying between them. Germline V gives CDR1 SGDLS, CDR2 YYNGEE. CDR3 length: 15 amino acids. The CDR3 bases are TGTGCCAGCAGCGTGCAGGGCCTGAGCTCCTACGAGCAGTACTTC. As protein: CASSVQGLSSYEQYF.

V is TRBV11-3 and J is TRBJ2-2; 10 bases align to TRBD1. V dropped 5 bases and J dropped 4; count of bases not matched to a gene: 7. The CDR3 is 16 residues long. Per the germline V gene, CDR1 is SGHNT and CDR2 is YENEEA. The CDR3 protein is CASSKRQGAGTGELFF. The CDR3 DNA follows: TGTGCCAGCAGCAAGAGACAGGGGGCCGGCACCGGGGAGCTGTTTTTT.